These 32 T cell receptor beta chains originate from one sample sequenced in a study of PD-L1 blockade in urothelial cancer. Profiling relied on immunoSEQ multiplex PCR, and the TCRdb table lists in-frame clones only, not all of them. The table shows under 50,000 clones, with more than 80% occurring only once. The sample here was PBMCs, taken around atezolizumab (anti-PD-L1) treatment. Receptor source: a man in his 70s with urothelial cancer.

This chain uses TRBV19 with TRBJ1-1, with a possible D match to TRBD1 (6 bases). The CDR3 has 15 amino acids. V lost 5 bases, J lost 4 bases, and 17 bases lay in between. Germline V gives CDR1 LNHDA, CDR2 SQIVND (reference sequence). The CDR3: CASSSPDRWGTEAFF. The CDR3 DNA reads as TGTGCCAGTAGTTCCCCTGACAGGTGGGGCACTGAAGCTTTCTTT.

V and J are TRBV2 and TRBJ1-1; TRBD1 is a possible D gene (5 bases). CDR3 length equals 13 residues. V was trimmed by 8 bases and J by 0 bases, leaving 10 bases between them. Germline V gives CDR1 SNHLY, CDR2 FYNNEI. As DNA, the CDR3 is TGTGCCAGCGTCGTGGACATGAACACTGAAGCTTTCTTT. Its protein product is CASVVDMNTEAFF.

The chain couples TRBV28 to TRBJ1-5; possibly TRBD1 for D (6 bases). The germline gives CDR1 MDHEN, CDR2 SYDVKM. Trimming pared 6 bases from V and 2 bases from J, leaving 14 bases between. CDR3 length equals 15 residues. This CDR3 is CASRSGDRGNQPQHF. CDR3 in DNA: TGTGCCAGCAGATCAGGGGATCGGGGCAATCAGCCCCAGCATTTT.

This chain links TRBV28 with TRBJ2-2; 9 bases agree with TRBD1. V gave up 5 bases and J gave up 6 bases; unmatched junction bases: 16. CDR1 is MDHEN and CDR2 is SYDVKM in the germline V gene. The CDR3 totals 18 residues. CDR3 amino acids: CASSPPFWDRVHPGELFF. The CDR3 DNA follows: TGTGCCAGCAGTCCTCCCTTCTGGGACAGGGTGCACCCCGGGGAGCTGTTTTTT.

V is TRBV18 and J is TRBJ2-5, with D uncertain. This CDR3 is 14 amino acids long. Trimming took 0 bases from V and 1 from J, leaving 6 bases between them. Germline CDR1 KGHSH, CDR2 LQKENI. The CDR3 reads CASSPPGSQETQYF. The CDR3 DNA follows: TGTGCCAGCTCACCACCGGGCAGCCAAGAGACCCAGTACTTC. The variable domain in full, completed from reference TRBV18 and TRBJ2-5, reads NAGVMQNPRHLVRRRGQEARLRCSPMKGHSHVYWYRQLPEEGLKFMVYLQKENIIDESGMPKERFSAEFPKEGPSILRIQQVVRGDSAAYFCASSPPGSQETQYFGPGTRLLVL.

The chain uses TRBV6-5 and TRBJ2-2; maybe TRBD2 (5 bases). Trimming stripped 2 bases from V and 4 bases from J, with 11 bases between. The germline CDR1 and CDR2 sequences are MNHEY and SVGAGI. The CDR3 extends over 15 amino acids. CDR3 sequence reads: CASSYKRPSTGELFF. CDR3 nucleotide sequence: TGTGCCAGCAGTTACAAGCGGCCTTCCACCGGGGAGCTGTTTTTT.

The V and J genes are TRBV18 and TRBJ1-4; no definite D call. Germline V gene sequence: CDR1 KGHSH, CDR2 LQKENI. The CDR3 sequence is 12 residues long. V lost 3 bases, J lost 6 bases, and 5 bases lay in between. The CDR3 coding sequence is TGTGCCAGCTCACCGGCACATGAAAAACTGTTTTTT. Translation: CASSPAHEKLFF.

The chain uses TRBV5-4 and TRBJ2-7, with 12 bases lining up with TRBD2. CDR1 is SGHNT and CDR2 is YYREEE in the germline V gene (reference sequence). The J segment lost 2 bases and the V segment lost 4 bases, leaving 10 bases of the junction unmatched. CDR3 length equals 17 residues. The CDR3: CASSPTGTSGRTYEQYF. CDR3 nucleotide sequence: TGTGCCAGCAGCCCGACCGGGACTAGCGGGCGTACCTACGAGCAGTACTTC.

The CDR3 DNA reads as TGCGCCAGCAGCGCGGGACTAGCGGGACGAGGGACCGGGGAGCTGTTTTTT. Residues: CASSAGLAGRGTGELFF. The chain joins TRBV5-1 to TRBJ2-2, with 13 nucleotides matching TRBD2. V lost 4 bases and J lost 5; bases outside the gene matches: 8. CDR1 SGHRS and CDR2 YFSETQ come from the germline V gene. There are 17 residues in the CDR3.

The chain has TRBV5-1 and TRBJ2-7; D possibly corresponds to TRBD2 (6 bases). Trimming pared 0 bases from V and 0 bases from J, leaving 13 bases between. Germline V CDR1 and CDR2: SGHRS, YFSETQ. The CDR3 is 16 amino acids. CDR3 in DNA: TGCGCCAGCAGCTTGGACCTAGCGTACGGCTCCTACGAGCAGTACTTC. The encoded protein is CASSLDLAYGSYEQYF. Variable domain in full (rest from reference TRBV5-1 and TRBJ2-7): KAGVTQTPRYLIKTRGQQVTLSCSPISGHRSVSWYQQTPGQGLQFLFEYFSETQRNKGNFPGRFSGRQFSNSRSEMNVSTLELGDSALYLCASSLDLAYGSYEQYFGPGTRLTVT.

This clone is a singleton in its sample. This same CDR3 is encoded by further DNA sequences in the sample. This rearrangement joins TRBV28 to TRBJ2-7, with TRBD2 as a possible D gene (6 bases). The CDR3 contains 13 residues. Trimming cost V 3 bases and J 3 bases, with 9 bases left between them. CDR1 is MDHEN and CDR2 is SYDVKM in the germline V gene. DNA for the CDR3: TGTGCCAGCAGTTTTGGGGGGAGCTACGAGCAGTACTTC. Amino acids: CASSFGGSYEQYF.

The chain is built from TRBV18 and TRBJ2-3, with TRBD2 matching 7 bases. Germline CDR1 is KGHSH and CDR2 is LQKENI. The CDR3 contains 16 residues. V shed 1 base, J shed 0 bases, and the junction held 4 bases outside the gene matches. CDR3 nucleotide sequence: TGTGCCAGCTCACCACTGCCTAGCGGTAGCACAGATACGCAGTATTTT. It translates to CASSPLPSGSTDTQYF.

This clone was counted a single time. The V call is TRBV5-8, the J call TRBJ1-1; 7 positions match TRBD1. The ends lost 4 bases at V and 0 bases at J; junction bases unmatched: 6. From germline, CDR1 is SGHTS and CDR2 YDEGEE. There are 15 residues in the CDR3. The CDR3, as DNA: TGTGCCAGCAGCCTAACGGGACAGCTGAACACTGAAGCTTTCTTT. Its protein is CASSLTGQLNTEAFF.

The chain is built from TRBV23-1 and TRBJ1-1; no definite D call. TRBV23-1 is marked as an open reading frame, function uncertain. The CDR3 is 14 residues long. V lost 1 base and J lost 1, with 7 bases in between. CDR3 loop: CASSQYRGNTEAFF. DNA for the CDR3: TGCGCCAGCAGTCAATATCGGGGGAACACTGAAGCTTTCTTT.

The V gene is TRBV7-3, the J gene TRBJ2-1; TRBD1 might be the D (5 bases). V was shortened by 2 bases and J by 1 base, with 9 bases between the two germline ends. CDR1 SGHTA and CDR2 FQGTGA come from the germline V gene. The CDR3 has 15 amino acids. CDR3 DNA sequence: TGTGCCAGCAGCTTATGGGCAGGGTCCTACAATGAGCAGTTCTTC. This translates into CASSLWAGSYNEQFF.

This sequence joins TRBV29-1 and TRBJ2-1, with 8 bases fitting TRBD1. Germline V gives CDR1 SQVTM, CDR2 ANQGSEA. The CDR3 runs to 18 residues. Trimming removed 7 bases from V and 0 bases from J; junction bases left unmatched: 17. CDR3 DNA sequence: TGCAGCGGCCTTTCTTCGGACAGGGAAATCTTCTCCTACAATGAGCAGTTCTTC. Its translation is CSGLSSDREIFSYNEQFF.

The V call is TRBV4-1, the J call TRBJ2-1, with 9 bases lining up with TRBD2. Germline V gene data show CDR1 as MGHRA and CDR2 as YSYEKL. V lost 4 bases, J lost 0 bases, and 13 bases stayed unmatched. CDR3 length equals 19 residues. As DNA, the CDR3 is TGCGCCAGCAGCCCTGTCGGGGATAGCGGGAGTCCCTCCTACAATGAGCAGTTCTTC. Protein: CASSPVGDSGSPSYNEQFF.

This CDR3 is CASSPPVGGPAYNEQFF. The CDR3 nucleotides are TGTGCCAGCTCACCACCGGTGGGAGGGCCAGCCTACAATGAGCAGTTCTTC. This rearrangement joins TRBV18 to TRBJ2-1; 7 bases fit TRBD2. Germline V gene lookup returns CDR1 KGHSH and CDR2 LQKENI. V was clipped by 0 bases and J by 2 bases; unmatched bases: 7. The CDR3 totals 17 residues.

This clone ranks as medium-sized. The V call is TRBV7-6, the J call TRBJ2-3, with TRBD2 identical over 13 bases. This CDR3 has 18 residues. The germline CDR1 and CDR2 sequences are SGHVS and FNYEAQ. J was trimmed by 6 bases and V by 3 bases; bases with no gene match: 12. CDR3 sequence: CASSFRGLAGEMWDTQYF. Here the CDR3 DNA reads TGTGCCAGCAGCTTCAGAGGACTAGCGGGAGAGATGTGGGATACGCAGTATTTT.

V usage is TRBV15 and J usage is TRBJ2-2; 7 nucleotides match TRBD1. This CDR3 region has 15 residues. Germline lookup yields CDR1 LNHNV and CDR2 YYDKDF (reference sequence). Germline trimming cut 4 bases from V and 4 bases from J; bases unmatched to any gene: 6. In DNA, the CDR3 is TGTGCCACCAGCACCAGACAGGGAAGCACCGGGGAGCTGTTTTTT. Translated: CATSTRQGSTGELFF.

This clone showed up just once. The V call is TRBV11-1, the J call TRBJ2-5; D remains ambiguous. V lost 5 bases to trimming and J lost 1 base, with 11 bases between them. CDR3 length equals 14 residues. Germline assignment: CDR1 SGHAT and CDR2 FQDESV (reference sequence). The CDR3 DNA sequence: TGTGCCAGCAGCCCCGGCACAGTCCAAGAGACCCAGTACTTC. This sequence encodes CASSPGTVQETQYF.

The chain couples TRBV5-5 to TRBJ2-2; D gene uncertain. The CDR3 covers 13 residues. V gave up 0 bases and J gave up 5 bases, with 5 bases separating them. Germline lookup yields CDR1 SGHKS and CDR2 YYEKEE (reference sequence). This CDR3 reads CASSLAYTGELFF. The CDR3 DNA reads TGTGCCAGCAGCTTGGCGTATACCGGGGAGCTGTTTTTT. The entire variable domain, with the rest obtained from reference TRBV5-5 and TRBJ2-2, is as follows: DAGVTQSPTHLIKTRGQQVTLRCSPISGHKSVSWYQQVLGQGPQFIFQYYEKEERGRGNFPDRFSARQFPNYSSELNVNALLLGDSALYLCASSLAYTGELFFGEGSRLTVL.

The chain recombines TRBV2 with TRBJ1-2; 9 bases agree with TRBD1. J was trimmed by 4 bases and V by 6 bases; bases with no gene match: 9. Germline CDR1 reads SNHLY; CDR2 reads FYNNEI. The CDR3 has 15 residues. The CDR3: CASSEGQGQIYGYTF. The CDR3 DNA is TGTGCCAGCAGCGAGGGACAGGGCCAAATCTATGGCTACACCTTC.

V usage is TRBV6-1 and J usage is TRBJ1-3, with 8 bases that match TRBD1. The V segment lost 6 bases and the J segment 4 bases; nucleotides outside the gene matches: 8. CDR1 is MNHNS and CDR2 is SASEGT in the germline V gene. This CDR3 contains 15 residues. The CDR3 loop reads CASRPTWDRGNTIYF. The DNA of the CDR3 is TGTGCCAGCAGACCCACCTGGGACAGGGGAAACACCATATATTTT.

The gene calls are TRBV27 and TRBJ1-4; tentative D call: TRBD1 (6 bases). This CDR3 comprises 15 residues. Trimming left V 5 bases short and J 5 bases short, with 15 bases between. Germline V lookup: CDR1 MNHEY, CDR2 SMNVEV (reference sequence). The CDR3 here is CASSGTGSKNEKLFF. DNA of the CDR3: TGTGCCAGCAGTGGTACAGGGTCTAAAAATGAAAAACTGTTTTTT.

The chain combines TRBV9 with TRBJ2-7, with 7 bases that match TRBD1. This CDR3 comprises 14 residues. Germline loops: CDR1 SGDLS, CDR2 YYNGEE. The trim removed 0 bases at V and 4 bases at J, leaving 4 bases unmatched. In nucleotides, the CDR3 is TGTGCCAGCAGCGTAGATTGGACAGGATACGAGCAGTACTTC. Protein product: CASSVDWTGYEQYF.

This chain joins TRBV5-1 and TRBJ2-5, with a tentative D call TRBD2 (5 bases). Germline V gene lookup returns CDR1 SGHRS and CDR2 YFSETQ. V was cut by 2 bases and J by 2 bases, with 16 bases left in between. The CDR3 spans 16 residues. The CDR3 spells CASSFLLGLSQETQYF. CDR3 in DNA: TGCGCCAGCAGCTTTCTTTTAGGACTCTCACAAGAGACCCAGTACTTC.

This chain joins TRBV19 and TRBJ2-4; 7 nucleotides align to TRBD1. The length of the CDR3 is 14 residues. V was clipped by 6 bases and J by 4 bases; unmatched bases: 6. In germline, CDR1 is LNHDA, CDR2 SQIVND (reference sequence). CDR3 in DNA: TGTGCCAGTAGAGAGGGGGCGCCGAAAAACATTCAGTACTTC. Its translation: CASREGAPKNIQYF. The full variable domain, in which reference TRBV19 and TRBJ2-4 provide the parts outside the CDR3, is DGGITQSPKYLFRKEGQNVTLSCEQNLNHDAMYWYRQDPGQGLRLIYYSQIVNDFQKGDIAEGYSVSREKKESFPLTVTSAQKNPTAFYLCASREGAPKNIQYFGAGTRLSVL.

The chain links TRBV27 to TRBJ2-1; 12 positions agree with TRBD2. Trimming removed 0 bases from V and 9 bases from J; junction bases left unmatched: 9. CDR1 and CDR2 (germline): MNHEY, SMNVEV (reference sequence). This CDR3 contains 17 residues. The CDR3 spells CASSLSGGLAGGIEQFF. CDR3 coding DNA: TGTGCCAGCAGTTTATCGGGGGGGCTAGCGGGAGGGATTGAGCAGTTCTTC.

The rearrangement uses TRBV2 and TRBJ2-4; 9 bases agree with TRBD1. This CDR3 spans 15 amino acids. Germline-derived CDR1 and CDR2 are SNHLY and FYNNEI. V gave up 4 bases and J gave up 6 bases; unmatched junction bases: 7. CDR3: CASSATGTGLNIQYF. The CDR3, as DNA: TGTGCCAGCAGTGCTACAGGGACAGGGTTAAACATTCAGTACTTC.

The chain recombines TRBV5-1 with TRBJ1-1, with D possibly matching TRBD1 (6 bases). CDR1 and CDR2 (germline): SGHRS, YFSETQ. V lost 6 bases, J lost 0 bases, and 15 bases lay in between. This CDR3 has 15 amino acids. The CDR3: CASTLGATVNTEAFF. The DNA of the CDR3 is TGCGCCAGCACTTTGGGGGCCACCGTGAACACTGAAGCTTTCTTT.

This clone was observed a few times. The CDR3 loop is CASSFAEKYEQYF. CDR3 in DNA: TGTGCCAGCAGCTTCGCCGAGAAGTACGAGCAGTACTTC. The chain links TRBV11-2 to TRBJ2-7; D ambiguous. The CDR3 totals 13 residues. The germline CDR1 and CDR2 sequences are SGHAT and FQNNGV. V lost 3 bases, J lost 4 bases, and 10 bases lay in between.